The source of this T cell receptor (beta chain) is a study of CD8+CD57+ T cells in acquired aplastic anemia. Study observations and caveats: No significant patient-versus-control difference appeared in CD8+ Simpson's diversity. A set of 25 to 30 CD8+ CDR3 sequences was shared between patients and controls, and these sequences appeared highly expressed in patients.

Deletions cut 4 bases from V and 3 bases from J, with 16 bases between. Per the germline V gene, CDR1 is SGHRS and CDR2 is YFSETQ. The CDR3 runs 15 residues. The authors sequenced patients whose flow cytometry had shown CD8+CD57+ cell expansion. Blood samples were obtained from patients who had received no prior therapy. Template material for TCR beta VDJ and CDR3 profiling consisted of genomic DNA. In TCRdb, the reads were re-called with MiXCR into one record per CDR3 protein. The table has more than 150,000 distinct CDR3 sequences, less than 60% seen once. This clonotype was seen repeatedly, ten times or more. Antigen unknown.

The origin of this receptor is a human donor with aplastic anemia. Specimen: sorted CD4+, CD8+, or CD8+CD57+ T cells (not recorded which) from PBMCs. V and J are TRBV5-1 and TRBJ2-5; D is perhaps TRBD1 (5 bases). CDR3 nucleotides: TGCGCCAGCAGCGTCGGTCCCAGGGAAGAAGAGACCCAGTACTTC. Its protein is CASSVGPREEETQYF. Filled out from reference TRBV5-1 and TRBJ2-5, the complete variable domain reads KAGVTQTPRYLIKTRGQQVTLSCSPISGHRSVSWYQQTPGQGLQFLFEYFSETQRNKGNFPGRFSGRQFSNSRSEMNVSTLELGDSALYLCASSVGPREEETQYFGPGTRLLVL.